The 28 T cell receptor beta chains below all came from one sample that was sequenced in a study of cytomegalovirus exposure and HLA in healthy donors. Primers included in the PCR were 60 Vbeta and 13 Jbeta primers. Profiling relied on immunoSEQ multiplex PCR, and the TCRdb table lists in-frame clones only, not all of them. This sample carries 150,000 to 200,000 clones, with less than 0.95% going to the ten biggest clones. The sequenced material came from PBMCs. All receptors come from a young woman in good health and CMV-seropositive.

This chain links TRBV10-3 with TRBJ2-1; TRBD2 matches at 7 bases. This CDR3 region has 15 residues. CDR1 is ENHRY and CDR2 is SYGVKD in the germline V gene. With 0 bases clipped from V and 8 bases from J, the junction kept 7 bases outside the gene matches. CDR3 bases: TGTGCCATCAGTGAGTCGGCGGGAGCCAGCGATGAGCAGTTCTTC. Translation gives CAISESAGASDEQFF.

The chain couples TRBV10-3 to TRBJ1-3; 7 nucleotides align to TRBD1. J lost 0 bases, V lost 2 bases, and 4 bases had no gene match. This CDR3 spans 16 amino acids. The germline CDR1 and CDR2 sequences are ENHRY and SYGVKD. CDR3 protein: CAISERQGGSGNTIYF. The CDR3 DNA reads TGTGCCATCAGTGAGCGACAGGGCGGCTCTGGAAACACCATATATTTT.

CDR3 bases: TGCGCCAGCAGCGGGGGGTCCAGGGGGCGACTCCTGCGGAACTATGGCTACACCTTC. This gives the protein CASSGGSRGRLLRNYGYTF. The V and J genes are TRBV5-1 and TRBJ1-2; 8 bases match TRBD1. Trimming took 4 bases from V and 2 from J; bases not matched to a gene: 19. The CDR3 spans 19 residues. The germline V gene has CDR1 SGHRS and CDR2 YFSETQ.

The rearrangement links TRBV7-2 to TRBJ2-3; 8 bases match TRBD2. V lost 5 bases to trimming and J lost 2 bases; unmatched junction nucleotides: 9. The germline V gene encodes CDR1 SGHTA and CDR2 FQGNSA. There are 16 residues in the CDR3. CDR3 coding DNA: TGTGCCAGCAGCCCCACTAGCGGACGCTACACAGATACGCAGTATTTT. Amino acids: CASSPTSGRYTDTQYF.

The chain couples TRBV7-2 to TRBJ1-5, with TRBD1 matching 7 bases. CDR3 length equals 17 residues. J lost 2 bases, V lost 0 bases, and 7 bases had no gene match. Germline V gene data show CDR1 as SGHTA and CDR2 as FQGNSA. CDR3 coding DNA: TGTGCCAGCAGCTTAGCTTTCGACAGGGTTGGCAATCAGCCCCAGCATTTT. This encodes CASSLAFDRVGNQPQHF. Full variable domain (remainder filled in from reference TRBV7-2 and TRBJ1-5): GAGVSQSPSNKVTEKGKDVELRCDPISGHTALYWYRQSLGQGLEFLIYFQGNSAPDKSGLPSDRFSAERTGGSVSTLTIQRTQQEDSAVYLCASSLAFDRVGNQPQHFGDGTRLSIL.

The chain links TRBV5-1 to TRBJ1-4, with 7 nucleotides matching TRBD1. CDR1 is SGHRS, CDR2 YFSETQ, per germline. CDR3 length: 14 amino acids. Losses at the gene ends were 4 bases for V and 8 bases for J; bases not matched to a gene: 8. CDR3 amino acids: CASSPQGGWEKLFF. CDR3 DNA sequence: TGCGCCAGCAGCCCTCAAGGGGGCTGGGAAAAACTGTTTTTT.

Written as DNA, the CDR3 is TGTGCTAGTGGTTTGGGACAGACAAGGAACACTGAAGCTTTCTTT. Translation gives CASGLGQTRNTEAFF. The chain couples TRBV12-5 to TRBJ1-1, with a tentative D call TRBD1 (5 bases). Per the germline V gene, CDR1 is LGHNT and CDR2 is FRNRAP. Trimming pared 1 base from V and 1 base from J, leaving 10 bases between. CDR3 size: 15 residues. The full variable domain, with the rest looked up from reference TRBV12-5 and TRBJ1-1, is DARVTQTPRHKVTEMGQEVTMRCQPILGHNTVFWYRQTMMQGLELLAYFRNRAPLDDSGMPKDRFSAEMPDATLATLKIQPSEPRDSAVYFCASGLGQTRNTEAFFGQGTRLTVV.

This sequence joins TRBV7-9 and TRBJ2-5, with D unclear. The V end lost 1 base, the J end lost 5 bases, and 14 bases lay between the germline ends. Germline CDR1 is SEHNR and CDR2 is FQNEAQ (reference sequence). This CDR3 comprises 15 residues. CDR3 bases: TGTGCCAGCAGCTTAGATCTCTTAGCTCGGGAGACCCAGTACTTC. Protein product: CASSLDLLARETQYF.

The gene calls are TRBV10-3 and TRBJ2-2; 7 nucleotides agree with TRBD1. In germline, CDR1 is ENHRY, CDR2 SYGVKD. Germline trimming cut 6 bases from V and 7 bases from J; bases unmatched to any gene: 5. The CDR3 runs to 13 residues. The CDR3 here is CAIRQGLYGELFF. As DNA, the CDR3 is TGTGCCATCAGACAGGGGCTATACGGGGAGCTGTTTTTT.

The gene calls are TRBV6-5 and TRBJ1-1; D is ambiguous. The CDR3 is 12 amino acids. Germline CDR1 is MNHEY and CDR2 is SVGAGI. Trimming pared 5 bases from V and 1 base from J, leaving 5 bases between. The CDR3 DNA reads TGTGCCAGCAGTGGTAGGAACACTGAAGCTTTCTTT. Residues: CASSGRNTEAFF.

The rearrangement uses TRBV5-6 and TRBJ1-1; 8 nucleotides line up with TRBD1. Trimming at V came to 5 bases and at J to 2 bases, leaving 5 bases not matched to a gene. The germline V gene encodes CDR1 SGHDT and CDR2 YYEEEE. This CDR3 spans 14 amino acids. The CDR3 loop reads CASSRTGSNTEAFF. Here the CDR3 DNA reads TGTGCCAGCAGTCGGACAGGGTCAAACACTGAAGCTTTCTTT.

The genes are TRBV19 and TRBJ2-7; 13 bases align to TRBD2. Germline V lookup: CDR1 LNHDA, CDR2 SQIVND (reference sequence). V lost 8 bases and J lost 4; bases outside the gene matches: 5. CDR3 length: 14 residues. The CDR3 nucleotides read TGTGCCAGTCGGACTAGCGGGAGTAGGTACGAGCAGTACTTC. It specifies CASRTSGSRYEQYF.

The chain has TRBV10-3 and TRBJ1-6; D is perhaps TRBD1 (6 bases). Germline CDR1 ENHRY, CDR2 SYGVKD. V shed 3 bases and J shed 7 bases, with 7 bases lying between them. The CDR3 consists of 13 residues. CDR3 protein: CAISEGQNSPLHF. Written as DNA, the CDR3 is TGTGCCATCAGTGAAGGACAGAATTCACCCCTCCACTTT.

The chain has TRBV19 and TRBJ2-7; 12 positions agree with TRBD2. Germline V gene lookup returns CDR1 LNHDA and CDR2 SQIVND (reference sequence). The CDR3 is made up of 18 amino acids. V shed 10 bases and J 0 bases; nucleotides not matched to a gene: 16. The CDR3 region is CATRGYGLAGLSSYEQYF. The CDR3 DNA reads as TGTGCCACTAGGGGCTACGGACTAGCGGGATTAAGCTCCTACGAGCAGTACTTC.

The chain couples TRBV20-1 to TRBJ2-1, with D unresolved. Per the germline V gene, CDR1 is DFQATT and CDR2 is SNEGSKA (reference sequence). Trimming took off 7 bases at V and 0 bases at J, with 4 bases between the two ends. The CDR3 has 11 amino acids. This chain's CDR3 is CSGGSYNEQFF. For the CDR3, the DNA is TGCAGTGGCGGCTCCTACAATGAGCAGTTCTTC.

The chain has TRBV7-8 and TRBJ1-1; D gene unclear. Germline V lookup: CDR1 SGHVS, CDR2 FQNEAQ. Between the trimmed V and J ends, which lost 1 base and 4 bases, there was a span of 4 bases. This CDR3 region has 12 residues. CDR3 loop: CASSLVSTEAFF. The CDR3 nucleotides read TGTGCCAGCAGCTTAGTGAGCACTGAAGCTTTCTTT.

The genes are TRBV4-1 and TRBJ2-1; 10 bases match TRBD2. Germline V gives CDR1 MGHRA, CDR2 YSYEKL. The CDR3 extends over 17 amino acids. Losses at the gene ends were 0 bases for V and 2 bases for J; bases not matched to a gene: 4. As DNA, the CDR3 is TGCGCCAGCAGCCAAGATCCCACTAGCGGGACCTACAATGAGCAGTTCTTC. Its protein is CASSQDPTSGTYNEQFF.

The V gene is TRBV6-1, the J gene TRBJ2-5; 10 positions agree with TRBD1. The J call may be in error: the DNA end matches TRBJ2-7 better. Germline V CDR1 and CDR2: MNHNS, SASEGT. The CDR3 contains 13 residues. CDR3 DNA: TGTGCCAGCAGGGGGGACAGGGGCTACGAGCAGTACTTC. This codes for CASRGDRGYEQYF.

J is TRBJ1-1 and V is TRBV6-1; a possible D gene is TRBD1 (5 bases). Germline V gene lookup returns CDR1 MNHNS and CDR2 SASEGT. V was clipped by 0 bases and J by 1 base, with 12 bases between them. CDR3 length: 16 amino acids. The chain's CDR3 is CASSEALGGGNTEAFF. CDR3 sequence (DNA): TGTGCCAGCAGTGAAGCGCTTGGGGGGGGGAACACTGAAGCTTTCTTT.

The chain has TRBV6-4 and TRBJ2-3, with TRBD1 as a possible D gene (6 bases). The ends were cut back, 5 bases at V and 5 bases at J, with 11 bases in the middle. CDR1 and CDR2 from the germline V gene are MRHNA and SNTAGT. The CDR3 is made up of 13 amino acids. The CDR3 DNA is TGTGCCAGCAGTCTAGAGGGGGTAGATACGCAGTATTTT. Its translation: CASSLEGVDTQYF.

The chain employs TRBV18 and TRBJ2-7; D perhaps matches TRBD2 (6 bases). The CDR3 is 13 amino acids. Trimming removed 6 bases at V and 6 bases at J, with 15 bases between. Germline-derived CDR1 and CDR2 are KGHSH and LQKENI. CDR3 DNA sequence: TGTGCCAGCTCGGGAGGTGAGGGGCTCGAGCAGTACTTC. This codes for CASSGGEGLEQYF.

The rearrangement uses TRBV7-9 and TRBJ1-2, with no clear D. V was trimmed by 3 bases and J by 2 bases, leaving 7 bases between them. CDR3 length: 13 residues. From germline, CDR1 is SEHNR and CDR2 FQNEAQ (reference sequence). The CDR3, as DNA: TGTGCCAGCAGCTTTGGCCAGAACTATGGCTACACCTTC. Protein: CASSFGQNYGYTF.

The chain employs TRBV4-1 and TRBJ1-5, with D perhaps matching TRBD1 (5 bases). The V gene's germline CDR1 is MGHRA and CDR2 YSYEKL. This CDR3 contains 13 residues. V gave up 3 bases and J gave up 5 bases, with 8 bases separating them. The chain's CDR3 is CASSHLQDQPQHF. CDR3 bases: TGCGCCAGCAGCCACCTACAGGATCAGCCCCAGCATTTT.

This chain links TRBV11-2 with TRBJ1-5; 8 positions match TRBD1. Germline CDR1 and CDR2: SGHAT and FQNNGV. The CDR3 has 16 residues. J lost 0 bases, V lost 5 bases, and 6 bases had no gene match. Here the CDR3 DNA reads TGTGCCAGCAGCCCAGGGGGCGCCCCTAGCAATCAGCCCCAGCATTTT. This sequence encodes CASSPGGAPSNQPQHF.

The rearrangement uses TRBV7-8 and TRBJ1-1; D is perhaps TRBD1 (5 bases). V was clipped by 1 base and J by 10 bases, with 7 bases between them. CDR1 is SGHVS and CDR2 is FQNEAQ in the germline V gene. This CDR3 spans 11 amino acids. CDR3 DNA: TGTGCCAGCAGCTTAGGACAGCTAGCTTTCTTT. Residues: CASSLGQLAFF.

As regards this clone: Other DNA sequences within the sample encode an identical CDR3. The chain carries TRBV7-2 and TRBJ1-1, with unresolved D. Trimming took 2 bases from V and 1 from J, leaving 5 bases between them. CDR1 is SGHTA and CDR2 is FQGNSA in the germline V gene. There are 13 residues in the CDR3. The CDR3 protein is CASSLTRNTEAFF. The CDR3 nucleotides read TGTGCCAGCAGCTTAACCAGGAACACTGAAGCTTTCTTT. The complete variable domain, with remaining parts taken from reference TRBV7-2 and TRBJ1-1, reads GAGVSQSPSNKVTEKGKDVELRCDPISGHTALYWYRQSLGQGLEFLIYFQGNSAPDKSGLPSDRFSAERTGGSVSTLTIQRTQQEDSAVYLCASSLTRNTEAFFGQGTRLTVV.

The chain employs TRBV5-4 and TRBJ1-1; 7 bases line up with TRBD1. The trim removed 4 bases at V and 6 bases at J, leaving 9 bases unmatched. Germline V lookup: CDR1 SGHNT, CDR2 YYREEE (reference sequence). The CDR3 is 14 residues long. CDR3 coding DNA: TGTGCCAGCAGCCCCGGACAGGATACGGCTGAAGCTTTCTTT. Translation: CASSPGQDTAEAFF.

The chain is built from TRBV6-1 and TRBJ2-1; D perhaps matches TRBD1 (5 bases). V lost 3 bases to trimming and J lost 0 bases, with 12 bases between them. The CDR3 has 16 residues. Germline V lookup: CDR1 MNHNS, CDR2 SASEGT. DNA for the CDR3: TGTGCCAGCAGTGAGGTGGGGCCCAGCTCCTACAATGAGCAGTTCTTC. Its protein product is CASSEVGPSSYNEQFF.